The clone carrying this T cell receptor beta chain was seen more than once but under ten times. What it binds is unknown. CDR3 length: 16 residues. Germline V CDR1 and CDR2: LGHDT, YNNKEL (reference sequence). Trimming stripped 1 base from V and 0 bases from J, with 7 bases between. This record belongs to a study of T cell repertoires in cytomegalovirus infection. On the study more broadly: A matching HLA type, together with CMV infection, was signaled by public TCR beta signatures.

Each CDR3 protein is one row after TCRdb ran MiXCR on the reads. The table records roughly 320,000 distinct CDR3 sequences, 9.6% of them present only once. The study's findings and limits: Summed public TCR beta family frequency identified CMV carriers bearing the relevant HLA.

Sequenced material: PBMCs. The gene calls are TRBV3-1 and TRBJ2-6; D ambiguous. The receptor was derived from a human donor in good health (CMV status not recorded). Some clones in this sample may be carry-over from other donors' samples. DNA of the CDR3: TGTGCCAGCAGCCAAGCCGCCATCTCTGGGGCCAACGTCCTGACTTTC. Its translation is CASSQAAISGANVLTF.